This T cell receptor (beta chain) was sequenced in a study of blood T cell repertoires in COVID-19. Sequenced by immunoSEQ multiplex PCR; TCRdb stores in-frame clones only, minus some. The sample has some 52,000 clones; 80% to 90% are singletons. Germline V gives CDR1 SGDLS, CDR2 YYNGEE. V lost 4 bases to trimming and J lost 0 bases, with 13 bases between them. The CDR3 consists of 15 residues. Specimen: peripheral blood. The J gene is TRBJ1-2, the V gene TRBV9; D gene ambiguous. The sequence derives from a man aged 45-65 years with acute or convalescent COVID-19. The CDR3 coding sequence is TGTGCCAGCAGCCCCGACTTGAGAACTAACTATGGCTACACCTTC. It specifies CASSPDLRTNYGYTF.